These T cell receptor beta chains were read from a single sample in a study of T cell responses to AZD1222 COVID-19 vaccine. Produced via immunoSEQ multiplex PCR; TCRdb's table is partial and in-frame only. The table shows 100,000 to 150,000 clones, with about 86% occurring only once. This material consisted of peripheral blood, taken on day 0 of AZD1222 vaccination. All receptors come from an adult in good health. CDR3s include the opening cysteine and the closing phenylalanine or tryptophan. Fields, in order: J gene, clone size, D gene, V gene, CDR3 DNA, CDR3 protein. A D gene is named only where the DNA matches it firmly. Some rows mark clone size as missing; the rest say once, few, many or name a class of expanded clone.

TRBJ1-2 . TRBD1 TRBV7-9 TGTGCCAGCAGCAGAGGGACAGGGGAATATGGCTACACCTTC CASSRGTGEYGYTF
TRBJ1-1 once TRBD1 TRBV11-3 TGTGCCAGCAGCTTGGGACAGGGGGCGCCTGAAGCTTTCTTT CASSLGQGAPEAFF
TRBJ1-1 . . TRBV5-1 TGCGCCAGCAGCTTGGAGATCAGGGGCGCGGAAGCTTTCTTT CASSLEIRGAEAFF
TRBJ2-5 few . TRBV7-2 TGTGCCAGCAGCTTAGCGCGTAGGGACCCCGGCAGGGAGACCCAGTACTTC CASSLARRDPGRETQYF
TRBJ2-1 . . TRBV7-9 TGTGCCAGCAGCTTAGCGCTTTCAGGGGTGTACAATGAGCAGTTCTTC CASSLALSGVYNEQFF
TRBJ2-3 . TRBD2 TRBV7-2 TGTGCCAGCAGCTCCCGGACTAGCGGGGGCACAGATACGCAGTATTTT CASSSRTSGGTDTQYF
TRBJ2-2 . . TRBV5-1 TGCGCCAGCGGCTTTATGTTAGGGGGATCCGGGGAGCTGTTTTTT CASGFMLGGSGELFF
TRBJ2-7 . TRBD2 TRBV7-3 TGTGCCAGCAGCTTAGCGGGAGGGCGGTACGAGCAGTACTTC CASSLAGGRYEQYF
TRBJ1-3 . TRBD1 TRBV7-6 TGTGCCAGCAGCTCAGACAGGGGAAGGGACACCATATATTTT CASSSDRGRDTIYF
TRBJ2-2 . . TRBV12-3/TRBV12-4 TGTGCCAGCAGTTACCAGAACACCGGGGAGCTGTTTTTT CASSYQNTGELFF
TRBJ2-2 . . TRBV6-4 TGTGCCAGCAGTGAAGGAGGGAACACCGGGGAGCTGTTTTTT CASSEGGNTGELFF
TRBJ2-7 . . TRBV6-6 TGTGCCAGCAGTTACCCCGGGGACGGAAACTCCTACGAGCAGTACTTC CASSYPGDGNSYEQYF
TRBJ2-3 . . TRBV7-3 TGTGCCAGCAGCTTAGGGGCTAGCTCGGTCACAGATACGCAGTATTTT CASSLGASSVTDTQYF
TRBJ2-2 . . TRBV10-3 TGTGCCATCAGGAAGAGGGACACCGGGGAGCTGTTTTTT CAIRKRDTGELFF
TRBJ1-2 . . TRBV29-1 TGCAGCGTTGAAGGGGCGGCCCGGGACTACACCTTC CSVEGAARDYTF
TRBJ2-7 . . TRBV6-2/TRBV6-3 TGTGCCAGCAGTTACGGAGGGGCGGAATCCTACGAGCAGTACTTC CASSYGGAESYEQYF
TRBJ2-1 . TRBD2 TRBV10-3 TGTGCCATCAGTAGGACTAGCGGGGGGAAAAGCTCCTACAATGAGCAGTTCTTC CAISRTSGGKSSYNEQFF
TRBJ2-7 . . TRBV5-1 TGCGCCAGCAGCTTGCGGGGCTCCTACGAGCAGTACTTC CASSLRGSYEQYF
TRBJ2-5 . . TRBV28 TGTGCCAGCAGAAGGGAGACCCAGTACTTC CASRRETQYF
TRBJ1-2 few . TRBV9 TGTGCCAGCAGCGCCTACAGGGCCCAGGTCTATGGCTACACCTTC CASSAYRAQVYGYTF
TRBJ2-1 . TRBD2 TRBV11-2 TGTGCCAGCAGAAGCCTAGCGGGAATACACAATGAGCAGTTCTTC CASRSLAGIHNEQFF
TRBJ1-1 . . TRBV28 TGTGCCAGCAGTTTAGCCGAACGGGTAGCTTTCTTT CASSLAERVAFF
TRBJ1-5 . TRBD1 TRBV9 TGTGCCAGCAGCGCAGGGACAGGGAGTCAGCCCCAGCATTTT CASSAGTGSQPQHF
TRBJ2-5 . TRBD1 TRBV7-9 TGTGCCAGCAGCTCCCTTGGGACAGGGGGGACCCAGTACTTC CASSSLGTGGTQYF
TRBJ1-2 . . TRBV7-2 TGTGCCAGCAGCTTAAATGAGTACAGAAACAACTATGGCTACACCTTC CASSLNEYRNNYGYTF
TRBJ2-5 . . TRBV6-5 TGTGCCAGCAGTTTAGGGGTACAGGGAGCGGAGACCCAGTACTTC CASSLGVQGAETQYF
TRBJ2-2 . . TRBV7-9 TGTGCCAGAAGCATCGGATTGGCGGGATCGACCACCGGGGAGCTGTTTTTT CARSIGLAGSTTGELFF
TRBJ2-7 . TRBD2 TRBV5-1 TGCGCCAGCAGCTTTGCTAGCGGGGGTTACGAGCAGTACTTC CASSFASGGYEQYF
TRBJ2-7 few TRBD1 TRBV19 TGTGCCAGTCGCGAGACAGGGTCGGCGTACGAGCAGTACTTC CASRETGSAYEQYF
TRBJ2-7 . . TRBV14 TGTGCCAGCAGCCAAGTCCTAGCTTGGTACGAGCAGTACTTC CASSQVLAWYEQYF
TRBJ1-5 . TRBD1 TRBV6-5 TGTGCCAGCGGAGGGGACAGGGATAATCAGCCCCAGCATTTT CASGGDRDNQPQHF
TRBJ1-5 . . TRBV9 TGTGCCAGCAGCCCATATCACGGGGGTCAGCCCCAGCATTTT CASSPYHGGQPQHF
TRBJ2-1 . TRBD2 TRBV5-6 TGTGCCAGCAGCCCCGGGACTAGCCCCCACAATGAGCAGTTCTTC CASSPGTSPHNEQFF
TRBJ1-3 . TRBD1 TRBV13 TGTGCCAGCAGCTCCCCGGGACAGGACCCTGGAAACACCATATATTTT CASSSPGQDPGNTIYF
TRBJ1-1 . . TRBV19 TGTGCCAGTAGCCGTTCACAACTCACCGGGAGCCTAATCTCCCTGGCTTTCTTT CASSRSQLTGSLISLAFF
TRBJ2-3 . TRBD1 TRBV2 TGTGCCAGCAGGAGAACAGGGGGTCTTAGCACAGATACGCAGTATTTT CASRRTGGLSTDTQYF
TRBJ2-5 . TRBD2 TRBV27 TGTGCCAGCAGCACCCTCGGACTAGCGGGGGCAGAGACCCAGTACTTC CASSTLGLAGAETQYF